This is a list of T cell receptor beta chains from one sample in a study of cytomegalovirus exposure and HLA in healthy donors. TCRdb's table, derived via immunoSEQ multiplex PCR, lists solely in-frame clones and lacks some. There are about 53,000 clones in the sample, with 2.1% held by the top ten. Sample: PBMCs. The source is a woman aged 18 to 35 in good health and CMV-seronegative. The CDR3 runs from the conserved cysteine through the conserved F or W. D genes are given only for firm matches.

D gene | J gene | V gene | CDR3 length | CDR3 DNA | CDR3 protein
NA | TRBJ2-7 | TRBV28 | 17 | TGTGCCAGCAGTTCCTCGCAGGGTTCACTCAAGCCCTACGAGCAGTACTTC | CASSSSQGSLKPYEQYF
NA | TRBJ2-7 | TRBV2 | 11 | TGTGCCAGCAGTGACAGCTACGAGCAGTACTTC | CASSDSYEQYF
TRBD1 | TRBJ1-2 | TRBV4-2 | 15 | TGTGCCAGCAGCCTCGGGACAGGGTTTGTCTATGGCTACACCTTC | CASSLGTGFVYGYTF
TRBD2 | TRBJ2-3 | TRBV13 | 13 | TGTGCCAGCAGCATGACTAGCGGGGGACCGCAGTATTTT | CASSMTSGGPQYF
TRBD2 | TRBJ2-7 | TRBV4-1 | 15 | TGCGCCAGCAGCCAAGTGACTAGCGGAACCTACGAGCAGTACTTC | CASSQVTSGTYEQYF
NA | TRBJ1-3 | TRBV4-1 | 16 | TGCGCCAGCAGGGGAGACGGGTTCTTCCGCGGAAACACCATATATTTT | CASRGDGFFRGNTIYF
TRBD2 | TRBJ2-2 | TRBV5-1 | 16 | TGCGCCAGCAGCTTAAGCGGGAGGGCGAACACCGGGGAGCTGTTTTTT | CASSLSGRANTGELFF
NA | TRBJ1-1 | TRBV6-1 | 14 | TGTGCCAGCAGTGAAAAGGTGGCGGACACTGAAGCTTTCTTT | CASSEKVADTEAFF
TRBD1 | TRBJ1-1 | TRBV10-3 | 14 | TGTGCCATCAGGATGACAGGGCCAAACACTGAAGCTTTCTTT | CAIRMTGPNTEAFF
TRBD2 | TRBJ2-3 | TRBV5-1 | 17 | TGCGCCAGCAGCTTGGCCTCGCGGGGGGGCAGTCAAGATACGCAGTATTTT | CASSLASRGGSQDTQYF
TRBD1 | TRBJ2-7 | TRBV19 | 15 | TGTGCCAGTAGCCCACGGACAGGGGGCTCCTACGAGCAGTACTTC | CASSPRTGGSYEQYF
NA | TRBJ2-5 | TRBV29-1 | 14 | TGCAGCGTTCACAGGGAAGGGTGGGGAGAGACCCAGTACTTC | CSVHREGWGETQYF
TRBD2 | TRBJ2-3 | TRBV7-3 | 15 | TGTGCCAGCAGCTCACCGGGACTAGGAGCAGATACGCAGTATTTT | CASSSPGLGADTQYF
NA | TRBJ1-2 | TRBV28 | 14 | TGTGCCAGCAGTTGGCAGGGTAAAGGGGGTCTCTACACCTTC | CASSWQGKGGLYTF
TRBD1 | TRBJ2-7 | TRBV6-5 | 14 | TGTGCCAGCTGGGGACAGGGGTATTCCTACGAGCAGTACTTC | CASWGQGYSYEQYF
TRBD1 | TRBJ2-3 | TRBV6-5 | 15 | TGTGCCAGCAGTTTCGGACAGGGAGCCACAGATACGCAGTATTTT | CASSFGQGATDTQYF
TRBD1 | TRBJ1-4 | TRBV5-4 | 17 | TGTGCCAGCACCCGCCAAATACCGGGACAGAGTAATGAAAAACTGTTTTTT | CASTRQIPGQSNEKLFF
NA | TRBJ2-5 | TRBV20-1 | 11 | TGCAGTGCTAGTTGGGCGGAGACCCAGTACTTC | CSASWAETQYF
TRBD2 | TRBJ2-5 | TRBV4-2 | 16 | TGTGCCAGCAGCCAAGGACTAGCGGGGGGGCCCGAGACCCAGTACTTC | CASSQGLAGGPETQYF
NA | TRBJ1-2 | TRBV7-9 | 14 | TGTGCCAGCAGCTTAGCGGGCGGAGGACATGGCTACACCTTC | CASSLAGGGHGYTF
TRBD1 | TRBJ1-5 | TRBV2 | 18 | TGTGCCAGCAGGGAGCCGGGACAACCCAGGGGGGGCAATCAGCCCCAGCATTTT | CASREPGQPRGGNQPQHF
TRBD1 | TRBJ1-1 | TRBV7-9 | 14 | TGTGCCAGCATCCAGACAGGGGTGGGGACTGAAGCTTTCTTT | CASIQTGVGTEAFF
TRBD2 | TRBJ2-3 | TRBV4-2 | 19 | TGTGCCAGCAGCGGGACTAGCGGGAGAGTAGCAGTTAGCACAGATACGCAGTATTTT | CASSGTSGRVAVSTDTQYF
NA | TRBJ1-1 | TRBV5-1 | 14 | TGCGCCAGCACCGCAGACAGGAGGAACACTGAAGCTTTCTTT | CASTADRRNTEAFF
TRBD1 | TRBJ1-6 | TRBV6-6 | 15 | TGTGCCAGCAGTTCCCAAAAGGGGGCCAATTCACCCCTCCACTTT | CASSSQKGANSPLHF
TRBD2 | TRBJ2-2 | TRBV6-5 | 15 | TGTGCCAGCAGTCGACTAGCGGGGGGGGCCGGGGAGCTGTTTTTT | CASSRLAGGAGELFF
NA | TRBJ2-1 | TRBV19 | 12 | TGTGCCAGTACTGGCTCCGACAATGAGCAGTTCTTC | CASTGSDNEQFF
TRBD1 | TRBJ1-5 | TRBV6-5 | 14 | TGTGCCAGCAGCCGGACAGGGGGCGATCAGCCCCAGCATTTT | CASSRTGGDQPQHF
TRBD1 | TRBJ1-2 | TRBV7-2 | 16 | TGTGCCAGCAGCTTAGGAGTGGTCGACAGGGGCGAGGACTACACCTTC | CASSLGVVDRGEDYTF
NA | TRBJ2-7 | TRBV28 | 15 | TGTGCCAGCTACTCCCTGGGCAGCACCTCCTACGAGCAGTACTTC | CASYSLGSTSYEQYF
NA | TRBJ2-7 | TRBV11-2 | 15 | TGTGCCAGCAGCTTAGGAGTGGCTGGCGGCTACGAGCAGTACTTC | CASSLGVAGGYEQYF
TRBD1 | TRBJ2-7 | TRBV5-1 | 14 | TGCGCCAGCAACATAGATCGGGACAGGGGGCGTGAGTACTTC | CASNIDRDRGREYF
TRBD2 | TRBJ2-7 | TRBV28 | 13 | TGTGCCAGCATTAAGCGGGAGAACCACGAGCAGTACTTC | CASIKRENHEQYF
TRBD1 | TRBJ1-6 | TRBV4-1 | 15 | TGCGCCAGCAGCCCCCAGGGGGGTGTCAATTCACCCCTCCACTTT | CASSPQGGVNSPLHF
NA | TRBJ2-7 | TRBV7-2 | 14 | TGTGCCAGCAGCTTAGCTGCGGGAACCCACGAGCAGTACTTC | CASSLAAGTHEQYF
TRBD1 | TRBJ2-7 | TRBV7-9 | 14 | TGTGCCAGCAGCCATAGCGACAGGGGGCATCTTCGACTCTTC | CASSHSDRGHLRLF
NA | TRBJ1-5 | TRBV5-1 | 14 | TGCGCCAGCAGCTCGGACAGCCTAGGCCAGCCCCAGCATTTT | CASSSDSLGQPQHF
NA | TRBJ2-2 | TRBV10-3 | 14 | TGTGCCATCAGCCAGGAGGAGAACACCGGGGAGCTGTTTTTT | CAISQEENTGELFF
TRBD2 | TRBJ2-1 | TRBV7-3 | 16 | TGTGCCAGCAGCTTGGGGGGACTAGCGGGAGTCGGGGAGCAGTTCTTC | CASSLGGLAGVGEQFF
TRBD1 | TRBJ2-7 | TRBV6-5 | 14 | TGTGCCAGCAGTTACACAGGGGCGGGCGACGAGCAGTACTTC | CASSYTGAGDEQYF
TRBD2 | TRBJ2-7 | TRBV7-6 | 14 | TGTGCCAGCAGGGCTAGCGGGAGCTCCTACGAGCAGTACTTC | CASRASGSSYEQYF
NA | TRBJ1-1 | TRBV9 | 16 | TGTGCCAGCAGCGTAGCTGGGGCAGGTATGAACACTGAAGCTTTCTTT | CASSVAGAGMNTEAFF
NA | TRBJ2-2 | TRBV9 | 15 | TGTGCCAGCAGCGTCTCGGGAGAGCGCACCGGGGAGCTGTTTTTT | CASSVSGERTGELFF
NA | TRBJ1-5 | TRBV6-5 | 13 | TGTGCCAGCAGTTACAGGGGTCACCAGCCCCAGCATTTT | CASSYRGHQPQHF
TRBD1 | TRBJ1-5 | TRBV6-1 | 15 | TGTGCCAGCACCACGGACAGGGTAAGGAATCAGCCCCAGCATTTT | CASTTDRVRNQPQHF
TRBD2 | TRBJ2-2 | TRBV6-1 | 15 | TGTGCCAGCAGTGGACTAGCGGGAGGGCCCGGGGAGCTGTTTTTT | CASSGLAGGPGELFF
NA | TRBJ1-4 | TRBV29-1 | 13 | TGCAGCGTTGAGGAACAGGCGGTAGAAAAACTGTTTTTT | CSVEEQAVEKLFF
NA | TRBJ2-5 | TRBV20-1 | 11 | TGCAGTCTGGACAGTTGGGGGACCCAGTACTTC | CSLDSWGTQYF
NA | TRBJ1-6 | TRBV30 | 17 | TGTGCCTGGAGTGTAGGTAGACAGGTGAACTATAATTCACCCCTCCACTTT | CAWSVGRQVNYNSPLHF
NA | TRBJ2-3 | TRBV5-1 | 14 | TGCGCCAGCAGCCCGTCACCAGGCACAGATACGCAGTATTTT | CASSPSPGTDTQYF
NA | TRBJ2-5 | TRBV6-1 | 14 | TGTGCCAGCAGTGAAACTAGCCGACAAGAGACCCAGTACTTC | CASSETSRQETQYF
NA | TRBJ1-5 | TRBV19 | 13 | TGTGCCAGTGGTTCAGGTTCAAATCAGCCCCAGCATTTT | CASGSGSNQPQHF